The 21 T cell receptor beta chains given below trace back to one sample, sequenced in a study of response to subunit inactivated influenza vaccine. TCRdb called the RT-PCR reads again in MiXCR, with one record for every CDR3 protein. The sample holds 500,000 to 600,000 distinct CDR3 sequences, approximately 11% seen once. The sample also formed part of further work on T cells expressing NK-cell markers. According to that study: TCR beta libraries carry UMIs added by 5'RACE template switching.

The source material was PBMCs from blood, sampled on the day of vaccination. The receptors stem from a man between 50 and 59 years old who received an inactivated influenza vaccine.

This clonotype turned up a few times. The V and J genes are TRBV19 and TRBJ2-6, with no clear D. Germline-derived CDR1 and CDR2 are LNHDA and SQIVND (reference sequence). The length of the CDR3 is 17 residues. Trimming left V 1 base short and J 1 base short, with 11 bases between. The CDR3 protein is CASSIGGYSSGANVLTF. As DNA, the CDR3 is TGTGCCAGTAGTATAGGTGGCTACTCTTCTGGGGCCAACGTCCTGACTTTC. Complete variable domain (other parts from reference TRBV19 and TRBJ2-6): DGGITQSPKYLFRKEGQNVTLSCEQNLNHDAMYWYRQDPGQGLRLIYYSQIVNDFQKGDIAEGYSVSREKKESFPLTVTSAQKNPTAFYLCASSIGGYSSGANVLTFGAGSRLTVL.

V gene TRBV5-1 combines with J gene TRBJ2-3, with D perhaps matching TRBD1 (6 bases). The CDR3 spans 15 residues. Germline CDR1 reads SGHRS; CDR2 reads YFSETQ. V gave up 0 bases and J gave up 6 bases, with 14 bases separating them. The CDR3 loop is CASSLEGRQGDTQYF. The CDR3 region has the DNA TGCGCCAGCAGCTTGGAGGGGCGTCAGGGGGATACGCAGTATTTT. The whole variable domain, filled in from reference TRBV5-1 and TRBJ2-3, reads KAGVTQTPRYLIKTRGQQVTLSCSPISGHRSVSWYQQTPGQGLQFLFEYFSETQRNKGNFPGRFSGRQFSNSRSEMNVSTLELGDSALYLCASSLEGRQGDTQYFGPGTRLTVL.

The gene calls are TRBV12-3 or TRBV12-4 and TRBJ2-7; D perhaps matches TRBD1 (6 bases). The CDR3 length is 13 residues. The ends were cut back, 5 bases at V and 5 bases at J, with 13 bases in the middle. The CDR3 nucleotides read TGTGCCAGCAGTCGGGACACCTCACACGAGCAGTACTTC. Encoded protein: CASSRDTSHEQYF.

V is TRBV6-2 or TRBV6-3 and J is TRBJ2-1; 7 nucleotides agree with TRBD1. This CDR3 comprises 15 residues. With 5 bases clipped from V and 5 bases from J, the junction kept 9 bases outside the gene matches. Germline CDR1 is MNHEY and CDR2 is SVGEGT. CDR3 in DNA: TGTGCCAGCAGTCGCCTCGGACAGGACCACAATGAGCAGTTCTTC. Translated: CASSRLGQDHNEQFF.

This clonotype was detected many times. The chain's CDR3 is CSVSPWGDNEQFF. The CDR3 coding sequence is TGCAGCGTTTCCCCGTGGGGGGACAATGAGCAGTTCTTC. J is TRBJ2-1 and V is TRBV29-1; D is perhaps TRBD2 (6 bases). CDR3 length equals 13 residues. V was trimmed by 5 bases and J by 5 bases, leaving 13 bases between them. The germline CDR1 and CDR2 sequences are SQVTM and ANQGSEA.

This clonotype occurred a few times. The chain is built from TRBV20-1 and TRBJ2-3; 12 bases are shared with TRBD2. Germline assignment: CDR1 DFQATT and CDR2 SNEGSKA (reference sequence). CDR3 size: 16 residues. V was pared by 6 bases and J by 6 bases, with 13 bases of the junction left unmatched. The CDR3 spells CSALGLAGTERDTQYF. CDR3 sequence (DNA): TGCAGTGCGCTCGGACTAGCGGGGACCGAAAGGGATACGCAGTATTTT.

This clonotype was detected a few times. The CDR3 DNA sequence: TGTGCCACCAGCAGAGCTTCGGGTGCCGCAGATACGCAGTATTTT. Its protein product is CATSRASGAADTQYF. The chain carries TRBV15 and TRBJ2-3, with D uncertain. This CDR3 has 15 amino acids. Trimming cost V 1 base and J 4 bases, with 12 bases left between them. The germline gives CDR1 LNHNV, CDR2 YYDKDF (reference sequence).

The J gene is TRBJ2-3, the V gene TRBV7-2, with TRBD2 matching over 10 bases. CDR1 is SGHTA and CDR2 is FQGNSA in the germline V gene. V dropped 6 bases and J dropped 6; count of bases not matched to a gene: 9. This CDR3 has 15 amino acids. The CDR3 sequence: CASSFRRGLADTQYF. The CDR3 nucleotides are TGTGCCAGCAGTTTTAGACGGGGACTAGCGGATACGCAGTATTTT.

This clonotype was picked up a small number of times. The V call is TRBV7-6, the J call TRBJ2-7, with 12 nucleotides matching TRBD2. The ends lost 2 bases at V and 3 bases at J; junction bases unmatched: 8. The germline CDR1 and CDR2 sequences are SGHVS and FNYEAQ. This CDR3 has 17 amino acids. This chain's CDR3 is CASSLTSTSGRYYEQYF. CDR3 sequence (DNA): TGTGCCAGCAGCTTAACCTCGACTAGCGGGAGATACTACGAGCAGTACTTC.

The chain links TRBV11-2 to TRBJ2-1; D gene unclear. The CDR3 has 16 amino acids. Trimming left V 1 base short and J 4 bases short, with 14 bases between. Germline-derived CDR1 and CDR2 are SGHAT and FQNNGV. CDR3 bases: TGTGCCAGCAGCTTAGCTTTCGGACCTCAGTACAATGAGCAGTTCTTC. It encodes CASSLAFGPQYNEQFF.

This clonotype has more than one count but fewer than ten. This chain uses TRBV15 with TRBJ2-1; D is unclear. The CDR3 consists of 12 residues. V gave up 3 bases and J gave up 4 bases, with 4 bases separating them. CDR1 is LNHNV, CDR2 YYDKDF, per germline (reference sequence). The CDR3 reads CATSSPYNEQFF. The CDR3, as DNA: TGTGCCACCAGCAGCCCATACAATGAGCAGTTCTTC.

The chain couples TRBV20-1 to TRBJ2-3, with TRBD2 identical over 11 bases. CDR1 and CDR2 (germline): DFQATT, SNEGSKA (reference sequence). With V trimmed by 1 base and J by 1 base, 1 base remained unmatched. This CDR3 is 15 amino acids long. CDR3 loop: CSARGTSGRTDTQYF. The CDR3 nucleotides are TGCAGTGCTAGAGGGACTAGCGGGCGCACAGATACGCAGTATTTT.

In this sample, this clonotype turned up many times. This chain joins TRBV5-1 and TRBJ2-3; perhaps TRBD2 as D (7 bases). Per germline, CDR1 SGHRS and CDR2 YFSETQ. The CDR3 totals 16 residues. Trimming cost V 4 bases and J 4 bases, with 19 bases left between them. CDR3 amino acids: CASSPRSRGAADTQYF. The DNA of the CDR3 is TGCGCCAGCAGCCCACGGTCCCGGGGGGCAGCAGATACGCAGTATTTT.

In this sample, this clonotype turned up a few times. The J gene is TRBJ2-2, the V gene TRBV5-1, with a tentative D call TRBD1 (6 bases). Trimming removed 0 bases at V and 4 bases at J, with 7 bases between. CDR1 is SGHRS, CDR2 YFSETQ, per germline. The CDR3 extends over 14 amino acids. The DNA of the CDR3 is TGCGCCAGCAGCTTGGAGACAGGCACCGGGGAGCTGTTTTTT. It codes for CASSLETGTGELFF.

The chain has TRBV28 and TRBJ2-2; possibly TRBD1 or TRBD2 for D (5 bases each). The CDR3 loop spans 15 amino acids. V lost 3 bases and J lost 1, with 9 bases in between. Looked up from germline, CDR1 is MDHEN and CDR2 is SYDVKM. CDR3 in amino acids: CASSFLRGNTGELFF. CDR3 bases: TGTGCCAGCAGTTTCTTGAGGGGGAACACCGGGGAGCTGTTTTTT.

This chain links TRBV6-4 with TRBJ2-2; TRBD1 aligns across 7 bases. Losses at the gene ends were 6 bases for V and 3 bases for J; bases not matched to a gene: 4. CDR1 is MRHNA and CDR2 is SNTAGT in the germline V gene. This CDR3 spans 14 amino acids. The CDR3 coding sequence is TGTGCCAGCAGAGAACAGGGGCACACCGGGGAGCTGTTTTTT. As protein: CASREQGHTGELFF.

Many counts were recorded for this clonotype. The J gene is TRBJ2-5, the V gene TRBV5-1; no definite D call. Germline V lookup: CDR1 SGHRS, CDR2 YFSETQ. Trimming took off 0 bases at V and 1 base at J, with 10 bases between the two ends. The CDR3 extends over 15 amino acids. This CDR3 is CASSLGAAFQETQYF. The DNA of the CDR3 is TGCGCCAGCAGCTTGGGGGCAGCCTTCCAAGAGACCCAGTACTTC.

This clonotype has more than one count but fewer than ten. The chain uses TRBV4-2 and TRBJ1-1; D uncertain. The germline V and J ends were trimmed by 0 bases and 0 bases, with 14 bases remaining between them. Per germline, CDR1 LGHNA and CDR2 YNFKEQ. CDR3 length: 17 residues. The CDR3, as DNA: TGTGCCAGCAGCCAAGATAAGGGCCGTAGGCTGAACACTGAAGCTTTCTTT. The encoded protein is CASSQDKGRRLNTEAFF.

A few counts support this clonotype. The chain uses TRBV6-2 or TRBV6-3 and TRBJ1-2; unclear D gene. This CDR3 comprises 13 residues. CDR1 MNHEY and CDR2 SVGEGT come from the germline V gene. Trimming cost V 4 bases and J 1 base, with 7 bases left between them. This CDR3 reads CASSSTFNYGYTF. CDR3 in DNA: TGTGCCAGCAGTTCTACTTTTAACTATGGCTACACCTTC.

This clonotype was detected only a few times. The chain joins TRBV12-3 or TRBV12-4 to TRBJ1-3; D possibly corresponds to TRBD1 (6 bases). V gave up 6 bases and J gave up 3 bases, with 9 bases separating them. The CDR3 loop spans 13 amino acids. CDR3 in DNA: TGTGCCAGCAGCGAACAGGGTGGAAACACCATATATTTT. Amino acids: CASSEQGGNTIYF.

This clonotype was counted a few times. The chain recombines TRBV11-2 with TRBJ2-1; TRBD2 matches 12 bases. The CDR3 is 16 amino acids. The ends lost 1 base at V and 6 bases at J; junction bases unmatched: 4. Germline V lookup: CDR1 SGHAT, CDR2 FQNNGV. The CDR3 bases are TGTGCCAGCAGCTTAGTGCGACTAGCGGGAGTCAATGAGCAGTTCTTC. Its protein product is CASSLVRLAGVNEQFF.